This T cell receptor (beta chain) derives from a study of cytomegalovirus exposure and HLA in healthy donors. General observations from the study: When a later analysis was performed, an Asian-associated ancestry cluster reportedly had fewer N-insertions than the 666-donor mean.

The primer mix had 60 Vbeta and 13 Jbeta primers. TCRdb keeps only in-frame clones here, not all; method: immunoSEQ multiplex PCR. Of some 100,000 clones detected, around three quarters appear once; the ten largest clones hold about 4%. CDR3 length: 14 amino acids. Germline loops: CDR1 LNHDA, CDR2 SQIVND (reference sequence). V dropped 3 bases and J dropped 6; count of bases not matched to a gene: 6. The sample holds a few counts of this clone. Its antigen is still unknown. The sequencing input was PBMCs. This TCR was sampled from a man aged 40-49 years in good health and CMV-seronegative. V is TRBV19 and J is TRBJ1-1, with TRBD1 matching 8 bases. CDR3 coding DNA: TGTGCCAGTAGTATGGGCAGGGGGCTACCTGAAGCTTTCTTT. Protein: CASSMGRGLPEAFF.